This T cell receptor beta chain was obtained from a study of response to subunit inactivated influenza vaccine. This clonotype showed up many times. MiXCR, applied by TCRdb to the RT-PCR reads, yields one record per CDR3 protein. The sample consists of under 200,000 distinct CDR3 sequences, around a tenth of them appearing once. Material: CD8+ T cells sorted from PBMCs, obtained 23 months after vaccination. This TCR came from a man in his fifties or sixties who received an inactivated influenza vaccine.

CDR3 DNA sequence: TGTGCCAGTAGTATAGATGATGGAGAGACCCAGTACTTC. As protein: CASSIDDGETQYF. The chain carries TRBV19 and TRBJ2-5; D is unresolved. The CDR3 contains 13 residues. V was pared by 0 bases and J by 4 bases, with 6 bases between. CDR1 and CDR2 (germline): LNHDA, SQIVND (reference sequence).